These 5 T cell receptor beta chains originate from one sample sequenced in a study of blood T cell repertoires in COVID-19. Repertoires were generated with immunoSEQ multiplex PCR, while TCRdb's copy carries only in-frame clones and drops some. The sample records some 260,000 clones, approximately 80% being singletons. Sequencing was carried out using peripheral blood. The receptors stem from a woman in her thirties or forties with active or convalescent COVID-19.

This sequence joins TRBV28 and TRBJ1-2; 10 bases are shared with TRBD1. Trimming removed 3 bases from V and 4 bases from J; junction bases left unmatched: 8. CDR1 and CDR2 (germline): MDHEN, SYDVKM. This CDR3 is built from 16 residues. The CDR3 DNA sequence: TGTGCCAGCAGTTTCCGAAGGACAGGGGGAACCTATGGCTACACCTTC. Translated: CASSFRRTGGTYGYTF.

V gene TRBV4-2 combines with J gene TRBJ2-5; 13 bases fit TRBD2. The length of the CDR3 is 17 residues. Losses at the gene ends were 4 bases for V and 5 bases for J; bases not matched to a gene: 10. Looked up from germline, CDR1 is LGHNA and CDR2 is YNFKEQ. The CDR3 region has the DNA TGTGCCAGCAGCCTTGGGACTAGCGGGGACTCAGGGGAGACCCAGTACTTC. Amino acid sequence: CASSLGTSGDSGETQYF.

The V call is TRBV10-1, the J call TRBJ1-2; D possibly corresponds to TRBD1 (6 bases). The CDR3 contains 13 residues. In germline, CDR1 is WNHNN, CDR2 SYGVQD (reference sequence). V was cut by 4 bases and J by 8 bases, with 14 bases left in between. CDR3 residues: CASSVSPGTGYTF. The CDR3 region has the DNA TGCGCCAGCAGTGTCTCACCCGGGACAGGCTACACCTTC.

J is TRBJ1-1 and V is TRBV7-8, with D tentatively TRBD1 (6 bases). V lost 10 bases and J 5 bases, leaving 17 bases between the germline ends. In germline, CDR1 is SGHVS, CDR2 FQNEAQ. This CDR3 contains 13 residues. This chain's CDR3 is CATGPTRGTEAFF. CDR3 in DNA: TGTGCCACCGGACCCACGAGGGGGACTGAAGCTTTCTTT. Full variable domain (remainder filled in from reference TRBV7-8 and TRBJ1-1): GAGVSQSPRYKVAKRGQDVALRCDPISGHVSLFWYQQALGQGPEFLTYFQNEAQLDKSGLPSDRFFAERPEGSVSTLKIQRTQQEDSAVYLCATGPTRGTEAFFGQGTRLTVV.

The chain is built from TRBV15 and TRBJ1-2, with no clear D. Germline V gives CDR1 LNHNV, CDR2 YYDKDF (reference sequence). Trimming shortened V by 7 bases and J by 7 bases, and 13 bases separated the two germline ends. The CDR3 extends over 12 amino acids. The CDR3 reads CATKKSSGGYTF. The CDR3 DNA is TGTGCCACCAAAAAGAGTTCGGGTGGCTACACCTTC.